The 2 T cell receptor beta chains listed next were all sequenced from one sample in a study of vaccination and CD4 T cells after COVID-19. The treatment is: approximately nine-day PBMC culture with coronavirus spike peptide pools or control peptides (ViraFEST assay). Cultured CD4+ T cell DNA was sequenced using the Oncomine TCR Beta short-read assay. TCRdb redid the calling of the PCR reads with MiXCR, one entry per CDR3 protein. Seen here are about 16,000 distinct CDR3 sequences, 30% to 45% observed once, and the top ten hold 14% to 15%. What these receptors recognize is not known. Sequencing was performed on cultured CD4+ T cells from blood. Receptor source: a human donor with COVID-19.

The J gene is TRBJ2-3, the V gene TRBV7-8; the match to TRBD2 covers 10 bases. Germline V lookup: CDR1 SGHVS, CDR2 FQNEAQ. The length of the CDR3 is 19 residues. V shed 0 bases, J shed 0 bases, and the junction held 9 bases outside the gene matches. The CDR3 is CASSLAWYTSGESTDTQYF. The CDR3 DNA is TGTGCCAGCAGCTTAGCGTGGTATACTAGCGGGGAAAGCACAGATACGCAGTATTTT.

The chain employs TRBV20-1 and TRBJ1-1; 12 bases map to TRBD1. Germline loops: CDR1 DFQATT, CDR2 SNEGSKA (reference sequence). The CDR3 is made up of 17 amino acids. With V trimmed by 5 bases and J by 4 bases, 14 bases remained unmatched. For the CDR3, the DNA is TGCAGTGCTCACCCCGGGGCGGGACAGGGGGCGGGCACTGAAGCTTTCTTT. Translating gives CSAHPGAGQGAGTEAFF.